Reported below is one T cell receptor beta chain. The sample comes from a study of cytomegalovirus exposure and HLA in healthy donors. The data were produced by immunoSEQ multiplex PCR, yet TCRdb's version contains in-frame clones alone and is incomplete. The sample carries approximately 130,000 clones, 70% to 90% recorded once. The source is a young woman in good health and CMV-seronegative. Sequencing used PBMCs.

The CDR3 is CASSLLTSGGTDTQYF. The CDR3 nucleotides read TGTGCCAGCAGTCTGTTGACTAGCGGGGGCACAGATACGCAGTATTTT. The chain has TRBV27 and TRBJ2-3; 11 bases line up with TRBD2. The CDR3 is made up of 16 amino acids. Trimming at V came to 5 bases and at J to 1 base, leaving 5 bases not matched to a gene. Looked up from germline, CDR1 is MNHEY and CDR2 is SMNVEV (reference sequence).